This T cell receptor beta chain was sequenced for a study of blood T cell repertoires in COVID-19. Study-wide background: The origin of the acute and convalescent COVID-19 samples was the United States, Italy and Spain. PBMCs, B-cell-depleted T cells, or T cells were the source of the cDNA or gDNA that made up the material.

Per the germline V gene, CDR1 is SGHTA and CDR2 is FQGTGA. Trimming at V came to 6 bases and at J to 0 bases, leaving 4 bases not matched to a gene. This CDR3 has 15 residues. Per the original data handling: Estimation of nucleated cell counts was performed using reference gene primer amplification. Libraries were prepared by immunoSEQ multiplex PCR; TCRdb keeps only in-frame clonotypes and omits some of them. That table furnishes V, J and clone size, whereas the DNA furnished D and trimming. This table has 250,000 to 300,000 clones, roughly 90% appearing once. What was sequenced was peripheral blood. This sequence joins TRBV7-3 and TRBJ1-1, with TRBD1 matching 10 bases. This TCR was recovered from a woman between 50 and 59 years old who had recovered from COVID-19. The CDR3 coding sequence is TGTGCCAGCAGGGGACAGGGGAACATGAACACTGAAGCTTTCTTT. Translated, it gives CASRGQGNMNTEAFF.